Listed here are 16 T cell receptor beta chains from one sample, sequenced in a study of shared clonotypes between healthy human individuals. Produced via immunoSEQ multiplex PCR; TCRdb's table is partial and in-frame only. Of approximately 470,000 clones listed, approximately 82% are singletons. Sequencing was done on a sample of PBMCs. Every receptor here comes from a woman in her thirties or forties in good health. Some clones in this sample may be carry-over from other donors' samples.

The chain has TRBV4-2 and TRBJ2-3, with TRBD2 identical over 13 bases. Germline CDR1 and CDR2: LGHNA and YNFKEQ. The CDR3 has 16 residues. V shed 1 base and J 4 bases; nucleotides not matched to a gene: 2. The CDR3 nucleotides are TGTGCCAGCAGCCAAGGGACTAGCGGGAGTGCAGATACGCAGTATTTT. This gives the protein CASSQGTSGSADTQYF.

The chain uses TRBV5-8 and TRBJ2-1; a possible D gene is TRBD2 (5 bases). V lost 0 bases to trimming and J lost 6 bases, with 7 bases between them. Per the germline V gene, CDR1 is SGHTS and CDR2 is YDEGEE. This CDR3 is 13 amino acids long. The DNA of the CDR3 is TGTGCCAGCAGCTTGGGAGGGTTCAATGAGCAGTTCTTC. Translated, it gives CASSLGGFNEQFF. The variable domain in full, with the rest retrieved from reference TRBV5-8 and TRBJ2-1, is EAGVTQSPTHLIKTRGQQATLRCSPISGHTSVYWYQQALGLGLQFLLWYDEGEERNRGNFPPRFSGRQFPNYSSELNVNALELEDSALYLCASSLGGFNEQFFGPGTRLTVL.

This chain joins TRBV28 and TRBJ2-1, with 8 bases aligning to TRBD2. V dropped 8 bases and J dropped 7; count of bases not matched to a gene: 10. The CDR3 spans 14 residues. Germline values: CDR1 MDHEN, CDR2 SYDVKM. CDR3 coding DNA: TGTGCCAGCCGTTCGAGCGGGAGTAATAATGAGCAGTTCTTC. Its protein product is CASRSSGSNNEQFF. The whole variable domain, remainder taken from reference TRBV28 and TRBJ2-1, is DVKVTQSSRYLVKRTGEKVFLECVQDMDHENMFWYRQDPGLGLRLIYFSYDVKMKEKGDIPEGYSVSREKKERFSLILESASTNQTSMYLCASRSSGSNNEQFFGPGTRLTVL.

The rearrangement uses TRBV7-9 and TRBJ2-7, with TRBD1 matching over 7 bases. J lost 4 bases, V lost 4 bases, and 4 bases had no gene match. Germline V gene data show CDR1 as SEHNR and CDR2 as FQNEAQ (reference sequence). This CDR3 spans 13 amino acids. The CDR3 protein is CASSSDRLYEQYF. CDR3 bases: TGTGCCAGCAGCTCGGACAGGCTTTACGAGCAGTACTTC.

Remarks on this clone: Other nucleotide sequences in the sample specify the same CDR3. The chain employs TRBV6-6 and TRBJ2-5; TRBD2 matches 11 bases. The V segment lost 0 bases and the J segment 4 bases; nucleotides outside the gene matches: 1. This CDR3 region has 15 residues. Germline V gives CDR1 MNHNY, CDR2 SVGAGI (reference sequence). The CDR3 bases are TGTGCCAGCAGTTACTCCGGACTAGCGGGAGAGACCCAGTACTTC. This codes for CASSYSGLAGETQYF.

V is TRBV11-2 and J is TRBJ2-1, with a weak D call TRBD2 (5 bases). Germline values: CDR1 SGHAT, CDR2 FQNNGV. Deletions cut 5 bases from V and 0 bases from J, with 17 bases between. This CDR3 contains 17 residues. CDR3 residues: CASSDYPGPTSYNEQFF. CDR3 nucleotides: TGTGCCAGCAGCGACTACCCCGGGCCTACCTCCTACAATGAGCAGTTCTTC.

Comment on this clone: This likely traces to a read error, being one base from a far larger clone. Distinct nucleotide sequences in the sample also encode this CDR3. CDR3 protein: CASSPTENTEAFF. The CDR3 DNA reads TGTGCCAGCAGTCCCACAGAGAACACTGAGGCTTTCTTT. This chain uses TRBV6-4 with TRBJ1-1; no definite D call. This CDR3 has 13 amino acids. The germline V gene has CDR1 MRHNA and CDR2 SNTAGT.

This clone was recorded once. The CDR3 DNA reads as TGCGCCAGCAGTCTAGCTTCAAACACCGGGGAGCTGTTTTTT. It encodes CASSLASNTGELFF. The genes are TRBV10-1 and TRBJ2-2; tentatively, D is TRBD2 (5 bases). The V gene lost 5 bases and the J gene lost 2 bases, with 9 bases spanning the gap. This CDR3 spans 14 amino acids. Per germline, CDR1 WNHNN and CDR2 SYGVQD (reference sequence).

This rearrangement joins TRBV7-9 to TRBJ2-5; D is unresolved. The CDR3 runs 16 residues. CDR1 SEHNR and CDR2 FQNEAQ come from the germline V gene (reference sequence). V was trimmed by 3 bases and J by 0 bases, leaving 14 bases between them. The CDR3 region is CASSFSPRWYQETQYF. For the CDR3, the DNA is TGTGCCAGCAGCTTTTCGCCTAGATGGTACCAAGAGACCCAGTACTTC.

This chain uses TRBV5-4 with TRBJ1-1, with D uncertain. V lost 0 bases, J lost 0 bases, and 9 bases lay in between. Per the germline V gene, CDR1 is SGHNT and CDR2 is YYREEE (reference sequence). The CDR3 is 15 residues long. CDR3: CASSLVGSLNTEAFF. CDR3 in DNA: TGTGCCAGCAGCTTGGTCGGTAGTTTGAACACTGAAGCTTTCTTT.

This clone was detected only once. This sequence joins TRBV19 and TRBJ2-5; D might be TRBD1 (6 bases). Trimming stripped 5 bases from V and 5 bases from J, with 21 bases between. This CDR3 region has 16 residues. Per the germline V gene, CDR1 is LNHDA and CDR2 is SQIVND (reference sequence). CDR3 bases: TGTGCCAGTAGTTCCCGGATGTACAGGGATGGGGAGACCCAGTACTTC. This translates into CASSSRMYRDGETQYF.

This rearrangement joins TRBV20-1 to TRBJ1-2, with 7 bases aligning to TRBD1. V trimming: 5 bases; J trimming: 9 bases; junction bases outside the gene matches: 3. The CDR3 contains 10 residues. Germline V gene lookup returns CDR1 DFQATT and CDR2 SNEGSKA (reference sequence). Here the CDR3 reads CSAGDSSYTF. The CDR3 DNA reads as TGCAGTGCTGGGGACAGTAGCTACACCTTC.

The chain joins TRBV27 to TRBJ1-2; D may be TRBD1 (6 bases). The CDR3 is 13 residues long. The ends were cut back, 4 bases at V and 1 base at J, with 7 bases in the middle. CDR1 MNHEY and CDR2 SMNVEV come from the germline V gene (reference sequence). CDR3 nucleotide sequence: TGTGCCAGCAGTTACAGGGTTAACTATGGCTACACCTTC. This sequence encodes CASSYRVNYGYTF.

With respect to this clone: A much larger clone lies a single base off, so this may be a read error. In DNA, the CDR3 is TGTGCCAGCAGCCCAGGACAGGCGTCAGATACGCAGTATTTT. Translating gives CASSPGQASDTQYF. The rearrangement uses TRBV7-9 and TRBJ2-3; 7 bases fit TRBD1. The CDR3 has 14 residues. Germline-derived CDR1 and CDR2 are SEHNR and FQNEAQ (reference sequence). J gave up 4 bases and V 5 bases, and 6 bases lay outside the gene matches.

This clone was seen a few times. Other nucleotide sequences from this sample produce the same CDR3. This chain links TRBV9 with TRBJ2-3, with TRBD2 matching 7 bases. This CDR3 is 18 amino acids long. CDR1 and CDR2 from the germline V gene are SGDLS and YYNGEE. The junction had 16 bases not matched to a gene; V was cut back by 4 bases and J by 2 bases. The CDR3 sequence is CASSPYGSSGPFTDTQYF. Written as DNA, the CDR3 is TGTGCCAGCAGCCCATATGGCTCTAGCGGCCCTTTCACAGATACGCAGTATTTT.

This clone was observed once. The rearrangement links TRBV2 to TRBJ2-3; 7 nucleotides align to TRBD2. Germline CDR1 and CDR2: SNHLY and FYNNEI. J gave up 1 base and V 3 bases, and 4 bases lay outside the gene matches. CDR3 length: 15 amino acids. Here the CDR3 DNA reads TGTGCCAGCAGTGACGAGGGGAGGGGCACAGATACGCAGTATTTT. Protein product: CASSDEGRGTDTQYF.